In this sample, the clone carrying this T cell receptor (beta chain) turned up many times. The data stem from a study of T cells in Graves' hyperthyroidism and ophthalmopathy. As for the study in general: Blood from the periphery was taken at initial diagnosis, before any treatment.

TCR beta CDR3 regions were amplified from RNA. First-round RT-PCR targeting the TCR CDR3 was performed with the HTBI primer set. TCRdb recomputed calls from the multiplex PCR reads with MiXCR, one row per CDR3 protein. The sample holds about 420,000 distinct CDR3 sequences, approximately 14% seen once. Stable disease denoted Graves' hyperthyroidism without ophthalmopathy progression within 18 months. The V segment lost 6 bases and the J segment 2 bases; nucleotides outside the gene matches: 5. Germline V CDR1 and CDR2: MDHEN, SYDVKM. The CDR3 spans 14 residues. The specimen was blood. The sequence was obtained from a woman between 18 and 30 years old with Graves' hyperthyroidism. The chain links TRBV28 to TRBJ2-3; 7 bases agree with TRBD2. The chain's CDR3 is CASRPSGPTDTQYF. The CDR3 region has the DNA TGTGCCAGCAGACCTAGCGGCCCCACAGATACGCAGTATTTT.